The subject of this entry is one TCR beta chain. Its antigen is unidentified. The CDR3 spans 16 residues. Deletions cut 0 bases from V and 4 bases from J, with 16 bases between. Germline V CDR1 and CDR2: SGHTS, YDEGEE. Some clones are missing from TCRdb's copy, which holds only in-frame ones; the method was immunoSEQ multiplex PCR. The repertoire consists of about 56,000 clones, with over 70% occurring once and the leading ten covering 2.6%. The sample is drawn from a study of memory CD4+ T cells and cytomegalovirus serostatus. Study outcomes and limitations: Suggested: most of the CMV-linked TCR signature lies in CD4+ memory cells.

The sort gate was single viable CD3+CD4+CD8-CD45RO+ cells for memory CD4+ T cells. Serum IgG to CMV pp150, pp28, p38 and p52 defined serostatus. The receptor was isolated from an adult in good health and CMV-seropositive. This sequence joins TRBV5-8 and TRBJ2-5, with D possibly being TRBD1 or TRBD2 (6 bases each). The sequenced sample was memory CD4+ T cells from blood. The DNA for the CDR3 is TGTGCCAGCAGCTTGGCCCTAGCGCAGGGGCCAGAGACCCAGTACTTC. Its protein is CASSLALAQGPETQYF.